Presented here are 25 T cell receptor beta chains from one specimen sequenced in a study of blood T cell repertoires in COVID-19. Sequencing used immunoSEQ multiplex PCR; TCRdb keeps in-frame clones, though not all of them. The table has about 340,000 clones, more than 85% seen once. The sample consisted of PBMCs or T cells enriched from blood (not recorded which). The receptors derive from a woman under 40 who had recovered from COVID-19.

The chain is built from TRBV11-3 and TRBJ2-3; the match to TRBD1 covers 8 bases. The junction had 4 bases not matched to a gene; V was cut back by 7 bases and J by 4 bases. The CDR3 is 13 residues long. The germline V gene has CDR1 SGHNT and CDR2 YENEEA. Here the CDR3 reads CASKGRGPDTQYF. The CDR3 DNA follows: TGTGCCAGCAAGGGCAGGGGGCCAGATACGCAGTATTTT.

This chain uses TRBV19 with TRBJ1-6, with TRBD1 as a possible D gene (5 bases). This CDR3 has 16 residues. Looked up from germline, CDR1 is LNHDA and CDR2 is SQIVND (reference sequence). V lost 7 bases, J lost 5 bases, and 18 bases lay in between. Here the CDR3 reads CASKEQANIDNSPLHF. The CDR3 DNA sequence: TGTGCCAGTAAGGAACAGGCGAATATTGATAATTCACCCCTCCACTTT.

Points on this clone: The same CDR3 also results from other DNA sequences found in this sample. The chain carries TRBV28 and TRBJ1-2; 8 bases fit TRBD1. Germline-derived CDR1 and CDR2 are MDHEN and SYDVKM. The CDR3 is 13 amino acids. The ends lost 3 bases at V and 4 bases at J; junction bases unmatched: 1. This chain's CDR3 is CASSFGQGYGYTF. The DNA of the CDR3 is TGTGCCAGCAGTTTTGGACAGGGCTATGGCTACACCTTC.

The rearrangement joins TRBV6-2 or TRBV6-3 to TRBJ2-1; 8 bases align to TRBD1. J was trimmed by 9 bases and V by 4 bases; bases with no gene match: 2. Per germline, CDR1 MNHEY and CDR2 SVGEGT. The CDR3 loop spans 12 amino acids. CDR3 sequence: CASSWDRSEQFF. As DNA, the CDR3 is TGTGCCAGCAGTTGGGACAGGTCTGAGCAGTTCTTC.

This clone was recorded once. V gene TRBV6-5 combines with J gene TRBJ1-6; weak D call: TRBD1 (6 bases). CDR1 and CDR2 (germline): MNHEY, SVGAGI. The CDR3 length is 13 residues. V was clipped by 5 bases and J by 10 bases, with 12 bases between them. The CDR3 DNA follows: TGTGCCAGCAGTCCCACAGGGTTCTCACCCCTCCACTTT. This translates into CASSPTGFSPLHF.

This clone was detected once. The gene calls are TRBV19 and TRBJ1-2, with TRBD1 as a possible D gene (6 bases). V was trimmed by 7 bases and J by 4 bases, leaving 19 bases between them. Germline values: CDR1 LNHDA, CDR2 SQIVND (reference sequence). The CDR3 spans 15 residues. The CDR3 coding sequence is TGTGCCAGTAACCCTGGGGGCAGATCTGTCTATGGCTACACCTTC. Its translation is CASNPGGRSVYGYTF.

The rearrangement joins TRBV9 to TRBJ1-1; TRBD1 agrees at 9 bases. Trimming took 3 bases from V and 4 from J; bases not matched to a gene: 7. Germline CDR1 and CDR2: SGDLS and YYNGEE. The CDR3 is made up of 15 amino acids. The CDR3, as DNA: TGTGCCAGCAGCGGAGGACAGGGGATGGGCACTGAAGCTTTCTTT. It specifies CASSGGQGMGTEAFF. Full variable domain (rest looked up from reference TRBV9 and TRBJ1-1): DSGVTQTPKHLITATGQRVTLRCSPRSGDLSVYWYQQSLDQGLQFLIQYYNGEERAKGNILERFSAQQFPDLHSELNLSSLELGDSALYFCASSGGQGMGTEAFFGQGTRLTVV.

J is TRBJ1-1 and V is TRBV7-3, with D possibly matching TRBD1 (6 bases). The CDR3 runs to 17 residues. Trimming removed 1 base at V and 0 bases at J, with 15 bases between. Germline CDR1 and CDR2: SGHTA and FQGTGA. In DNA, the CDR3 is TGTGCCAGCAGCTTAAGCCCTCGGGGGGGGCTGAACACTGAAGCTTTCTTT. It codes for CASSLSPRGGLNTEAFF.

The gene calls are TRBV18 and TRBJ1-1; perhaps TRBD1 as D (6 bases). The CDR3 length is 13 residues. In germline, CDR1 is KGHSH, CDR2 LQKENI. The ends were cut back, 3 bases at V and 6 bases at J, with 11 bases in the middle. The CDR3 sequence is CASSPGQLPEAFF. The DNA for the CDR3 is TGTGCCAGCTCACCGGGACAACTCCCTGAAGCTTTCTTT.

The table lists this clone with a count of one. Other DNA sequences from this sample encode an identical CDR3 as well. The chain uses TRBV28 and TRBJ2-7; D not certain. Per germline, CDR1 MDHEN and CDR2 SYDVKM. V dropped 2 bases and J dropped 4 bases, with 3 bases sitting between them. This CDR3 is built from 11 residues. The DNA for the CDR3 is TGTGCCAGCAGTTTACGGTACGAGCAGTACTTC. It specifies CASSLRYEQYF.

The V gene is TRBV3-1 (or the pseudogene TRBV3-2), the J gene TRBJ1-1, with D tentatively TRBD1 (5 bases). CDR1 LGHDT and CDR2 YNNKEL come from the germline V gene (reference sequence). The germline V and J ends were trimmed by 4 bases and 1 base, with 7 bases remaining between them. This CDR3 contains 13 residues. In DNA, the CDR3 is TGTGCCAGCAGCCCGGGGGGGAACACTGAAGCTTTCTTT. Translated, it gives CASSPGGNTEAFF.

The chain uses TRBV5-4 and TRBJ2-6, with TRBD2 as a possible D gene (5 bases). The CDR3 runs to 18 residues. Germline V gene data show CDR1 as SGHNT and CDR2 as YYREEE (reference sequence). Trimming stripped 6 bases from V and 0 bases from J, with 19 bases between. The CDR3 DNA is TGTGCCAGCACCCAAGGCGGAGGCGCGTACTCTGGGGCCAACGTCCTGACTTTC. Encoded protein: CASTQGGGAYSGANVLTF. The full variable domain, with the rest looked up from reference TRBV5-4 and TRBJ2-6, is ETGVTQSPTHLIKTRGQQVTLRCSSQSGHNTVSWYQQALGQGPQFIFQYYREEENGRGNFPPRFSGLQFPNYSSELNVNALELDDSALYLCASTQGGGAYSGANVLTFGAGSRLTVL.

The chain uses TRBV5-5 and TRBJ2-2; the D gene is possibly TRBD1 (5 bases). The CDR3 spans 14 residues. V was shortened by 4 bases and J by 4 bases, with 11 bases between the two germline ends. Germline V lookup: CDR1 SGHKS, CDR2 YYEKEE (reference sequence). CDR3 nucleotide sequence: TGTGCCAGCAGCACCCGGCAGGGCACCGGGGAGCTGTTTTTT. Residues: CASSTRQGTGELFF.

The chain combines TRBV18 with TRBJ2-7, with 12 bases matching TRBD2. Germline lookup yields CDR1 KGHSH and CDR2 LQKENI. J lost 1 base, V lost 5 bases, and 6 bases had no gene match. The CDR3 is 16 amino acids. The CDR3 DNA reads TGTGCCAGCTCAGCGGGACTAGCGGGTTTGTCCTACGAGCAGTACTTC. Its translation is CASSAGLAGLSYEQYF.

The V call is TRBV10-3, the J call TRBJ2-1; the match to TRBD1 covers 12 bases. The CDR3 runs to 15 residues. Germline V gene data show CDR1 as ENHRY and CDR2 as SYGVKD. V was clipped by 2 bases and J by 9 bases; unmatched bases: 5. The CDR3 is CAISEPGQGAGEQFF. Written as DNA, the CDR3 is TGTGCCATCAGTGAGCCGGGACAGGGGGCCGGTGAGCAGTTCTTC.

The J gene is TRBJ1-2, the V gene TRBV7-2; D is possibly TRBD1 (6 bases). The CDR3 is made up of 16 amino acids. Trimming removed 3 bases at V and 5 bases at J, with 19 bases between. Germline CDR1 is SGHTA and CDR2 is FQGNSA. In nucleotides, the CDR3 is TGTGCCAGCAGCTTCCCCGGGACATCGTCGACTTATGGCTACACCTTC. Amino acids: CASSFPGTSSTYGYTF.

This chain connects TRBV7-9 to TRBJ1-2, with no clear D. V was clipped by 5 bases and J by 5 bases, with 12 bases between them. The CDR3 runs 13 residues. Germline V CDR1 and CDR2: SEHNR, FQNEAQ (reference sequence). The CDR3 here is CASSPNAVYGYTF. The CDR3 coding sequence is TGTGCCAGCAGCCCTAACGCGGTTTATGGCTACACCTTC.

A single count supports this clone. For the CDR3, the DNA is TGTGCCAGCAGCTTAGGCGGAACATCTGGAAACACCATATATTTT. Protein sequence: CASSLGGTSGNTIYF. The gene calls are TRBV7-2 and TRBJ1-3; D not resolved. The germline V gene has CDR1 SGHTA and CDR2 FQGNSA. The CDR3 totals 15 residues. V lost 1 base to trimming and J lost 1 base, with 8 bases between them.

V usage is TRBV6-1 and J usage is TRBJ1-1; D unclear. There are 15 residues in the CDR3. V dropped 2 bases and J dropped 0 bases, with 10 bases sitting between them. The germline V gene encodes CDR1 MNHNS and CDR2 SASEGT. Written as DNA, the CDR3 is TGTGCCAGCAGTGAATTCCAGGTGGTGAACACTGAAGCTTTCTTT. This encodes CASSEFQVVNTEAFF.

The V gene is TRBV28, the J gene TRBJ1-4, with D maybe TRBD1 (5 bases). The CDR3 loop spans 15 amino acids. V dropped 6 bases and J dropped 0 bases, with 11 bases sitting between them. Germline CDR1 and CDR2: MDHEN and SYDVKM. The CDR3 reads CASRFGQTTNEKLFF. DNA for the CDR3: TGTGCCAGCAGATTCGGACAAACAACTAATGAAAAACTGTTTTTT. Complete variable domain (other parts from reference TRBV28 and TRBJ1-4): DVKVTQSSRYLVKRTGEKVFLECVQDMDHENMFWYRQDPGLGLRLIYFSYDVKMKEKGDIPEGYSVSREKKERFSLILESASTNQTSMYLCASRFGQTTNEKLFFGSGTQLSVL.

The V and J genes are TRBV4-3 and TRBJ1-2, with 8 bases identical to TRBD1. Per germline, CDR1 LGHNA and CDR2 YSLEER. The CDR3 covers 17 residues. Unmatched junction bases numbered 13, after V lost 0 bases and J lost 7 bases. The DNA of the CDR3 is TGCGCCAGCAGCCAAGATTCTAGCACAGGGGGTAGGGGTGGCTACACCTTC. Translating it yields CASSQDSSTGGRGGYTF.

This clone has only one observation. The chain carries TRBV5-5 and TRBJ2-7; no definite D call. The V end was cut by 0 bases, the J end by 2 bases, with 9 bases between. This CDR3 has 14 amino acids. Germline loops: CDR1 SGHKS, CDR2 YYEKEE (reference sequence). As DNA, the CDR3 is TGTGCCAGCAGCTTGGGCGGCCAAGCCTACGAGCAGTACTTC. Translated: CASSLGGQAYEQYF. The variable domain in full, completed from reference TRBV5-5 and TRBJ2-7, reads DAGVTQSPTHLIKTRGQQVTLRCSPISGHKSVSWYQQVLGQGPQFIFQYYEKEERGRGNFPDRFSARQFPNYSSELNVNALLLGDSALYLCASSLGGQAYEQYFGPGTRLTVT.

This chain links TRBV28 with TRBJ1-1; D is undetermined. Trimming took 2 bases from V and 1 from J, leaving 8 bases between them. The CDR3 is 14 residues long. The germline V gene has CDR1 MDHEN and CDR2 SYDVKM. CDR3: CASSLSAGNTEAFF. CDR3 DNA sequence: TGTGCCAGCAGTTTAAGTGCGGGGAACACTGAAGCTTTCTTT.

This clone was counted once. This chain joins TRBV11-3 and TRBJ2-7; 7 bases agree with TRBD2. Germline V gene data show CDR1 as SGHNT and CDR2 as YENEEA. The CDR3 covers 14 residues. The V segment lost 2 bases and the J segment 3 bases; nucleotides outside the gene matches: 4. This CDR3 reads CASSLKAGSYEQYF. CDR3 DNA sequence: TGTGCCAGCAGCTTAAAAGCGGGGAGCTACGAGCAGTACTTC.

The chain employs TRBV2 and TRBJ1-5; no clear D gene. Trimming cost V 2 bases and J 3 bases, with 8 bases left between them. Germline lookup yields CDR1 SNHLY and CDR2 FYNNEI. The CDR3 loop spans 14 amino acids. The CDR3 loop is CASSESGPNQPQHF. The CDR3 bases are TGTGCCAGCAGTGAAAGTGGGCCCAATCAGCCCCAGCATTTT.